The next 26 T cell receptor beta chains were all read from a single sample in a study of blood T cell repertoires in COVID-19. Assay used: immunoSEQ multiplex PCR; TCRdb lists only in-frame clones, some missing. The sample carries some 190,000 clones, about 85% recorded once. Input material: peripheral blood. The receptors derive from a woman older than 75 with acute or convalescent COVID-19.

This clone came up once. The CDR3 coding sequence is TGCGCCAGCAGCCAAGAGTATAAAGACGGGAAAGGTCTTGAGACCCAGTACTTC. It encodes CASSQEYKDGKGLETQYF. The gene calls are TRBV4-3 and TRBJ2-5; D is possibly TRBD2 (5 bases). Germline V gene sequence: CDR1 LGHNA, CDR2 YSLEER. V was shortened by 0 bases and J by 5 bases, with 22 bases between the two germline ends. This CDR3 is 18 amino acids long.

This clone is a singleton in its sample. V gene TRBV2 combines with J gene TRBJ1-1; D not certain. V was shortened by 6 bases and J by 6 bases, with 11 bases between the two germline ends. CDR1 and CDR2 (germline): SNHLY, FYNNEI. This CDR3 contains 12 residues. The CDR3 sequence: CASSRDNPEAFF. As DNA, the CDR3 is TGTGCCAGCAGCCGCGACAACCCTGAAGCTTTCTTT.

The chain has TRBV28 and TRBJ2-2; TRBD1 matches 7 bases. The length of the CDR3 is 15 residues. The germline V gene encodes CDR1 MDHEN and CDR2 SYDVKM. V was pared by 10 bases and J by 4 bases, with 12 bases of the junction left unmatched. The DNA for the CDR3 is TGTGCCAACACGTTTGACAGGGAAGCCACCGGGGAGCTGTTTTTT. It codes for CANTFDREATGELFF.

Notes on this clone: Other DNA variants within this sample encode the same CDR3. CDR3 protein: CASQRTGTYEQYF. CDR3 nucleotide sequence: TGTGCCAGCCAGAGAACGGGAACCTACGAGCAGTACTTC. The rearrangement links TRBV6-5 to TRBJ2-7; TRBD2 might be the D (5 bases). Germline loops: CDR1 MNHEY, CDR2 SVGAGI. The CDR3 covers 13 residues. The ends were cut back, 8 bases at V and 2 bases at J, with 13 bases in the middle.

The chain uses TRBV6-1 and TRBJ2-2, with D unclear. In germline, CDR1 is MNHNS, CDR2 SASEGT. Trimming removed 5 bases from V and 1 base from J, with 2 bases in between. The CDR3 has 12 amino acids. The CDR3 loop is CASSRNTGELFF. CDR3 coding DNA: TGTGCCAGCAGTCGGAACACCGGGGAGCTGTTTTTT.

The CDR3 region has the DNA TGCGCCAGCAGCTCTACTAGCGGGAGCTCCTACGAGCAGTACTTC. This sequence encodes CASSSTSGSSYEQYF. The chain joins TRBV5-1 to TRBJ2-7, with TRBD2 matching over 11 bases. Germline trimming cut 3 bases from V and 0 bases from J; bases unmatched to any gene: 2. In germline, CDR1 is SGHRS, CDR2 YFSETQ. The CDR3 contains 15 residues.

Only a few counts were recorded for this clone. The V call is TRBV30, the J call TRBJ1-4; 10 bases are a match to TRBD1. The germline V gene encodes CDR1 GTSNPN and CDR2 SVGIG (reference sequence). Unmatched junction bases numbered 11, after V lost 3 bases and J lost 10 bases. This CDR3 has 15 residues. As DNA, the CDR3 is TGTGCCTGGAGCCCCGGGGGGACAGGGGCTGGAAAACTGTTTTTT. Translated, it gives CAWSPGGTGAGKLFF.

J is TRBJ2-1 and V is TRBV6-2 or TRBV6-3; 7 bases agree with TRBD1. CDR1 is MNHEY, CDR2 SVGEGT, per germline. J gave up 4 bases and V 6 bases, and 6 bases lay outside the gene matches. The CDR3 consists of 14 residues. CDR3 sequence: CASSRQGRYNEQFF. CDR3 coding DNA: TGTGCCAGCAGCCGACAGGGAAGGTACAATGAGCAGTTCTTC.

J is TRBJ1-2 and V is TRBV3-1 (or the pseudogene TRBV3-2); possible D gene TRBD1, 5 bases. V was pared by 0 bases and J by 4 bases, with 9 bases between. The CDR3 has 14 residues. Germline V lookup: CDR1 LGHDT, CDR2 YNNKEL (reference sequence). This CDR3 is CASSQEGQGYGYTF. In nucleotides, the CDR3 is TGTGCCAGCAGCCAAGAGGGGCAGGGCTATGGCTACACCTTC.

The V call is TRBV10-1, the J call TRBJ1-1; 9 bases match TRBD1. V dropped 10 bases and J dropped 1; count of bases not matched to a gene: 1. Per the germline V gene, CDR1 is WNHNN and CDR2 is SYGVQD (reference sequence). The CDR3 totals 12 residues. CDR3 residues: CATDRGNTEAFF. The CDR3 DNA is TGCGCCACGGACAGGGGGAACACTGAAGCTTTCTTT.

In this sample, this clone turned up once. V usage is TRBV6-4 and J usage is TRBJ1-2, with unresolved D. The length of the CDR3 is 13 residues. The V gene lost 5 bases and the J gene lost 5 bases, with 12 bases spanning the gap. Germline values: CDR1 MRHNA, CDR2 SNTAGT. The CDR3 DNA follows: TGTGCCAGCAGTCGAGGGATACTATATGGCTACACCTTC. Translated: CASSRGILYGYTF.

This sequence joins TRBV18 and TRBJ2-3; 8 nucleotides align to TRBD1. Germline CDR1 is KGHSH and CDR2 is LQKENI. The trim removed 5 bases at V and 4 bases at J, leaving 5 bases unmatched. The CDR3 contains 14 residues. The CDR3 coding sequence is TGTGCCAGCTCATACCAGGGGGCCGCAGATACGCAGTATTTT. Residues: CASSYQGAADTQYF.

V usage is TRBV28 and J usage is TRBJ2-5; 7 bases are a match to TRBD1. This CDR3 has 12 residues. Germline trimming cut 7 bases from V and 4 bases from J; bases unmatched to any gene: 3. Germline CDR1 and CDR2: MDHEN and SYDVKM. The CDR3 protein is CASNRQGETQYF. Written as DNA, the CDR3 is TGTGCCAGCAATCGACAGGGAGAGACCCAGTACTTC.

This clone showed up just once. CDR3 sequence: CASSPGAGGYNEQFF. CDR3 sequence (DNA): TGCGCCAGCAGCCCTGGAGCGGGAGGTTACAATGAGCAGTTCTTC. The V and J genes are TRBV4-3 and TRBJ2-1; 9 bases agree with TRBD2. Germline assignment: CDR1 LGHNA and CDR2 YSLEER. This CDR3 is 15 amino acids long. Germline trimming cut 4 bases from V and 4 bases from J; bases unmatched to any gene: 5.

DNA for the CDR3: TGTGCCAGCAGCCTAACAGGGGCGAGAGAAAAACTGTTTTTT. Translated: CASSLTGAREKLFF. The gene calls are TRBV7-8 and TRBJ1-4; 7 bases match TRBD1. This CDR3 region has 14 residues. The germline V gene encodes CDR1 SGHVS and CDR2 FQNEAQ. V was pared by 5 bases and J by 8 bases, with 8 bases of the junction left unmatched.

The V call is TRBV30, the J call TRBJ2-1; 7 nucleotides agree with TRBD2. The CDR3 covers 13 residues. V was clipped by 7 bases and J by 2 bases; unmatched bases: 5. Germline V CDR1 and CDR2: GTSNPN, SVGIG (reference sequence). The chain's CDR3 is CASTLAAYNEQFF. CDR3 nucleotide sequence: TGTGCCTCAACCCTAGCGGCCTACAATGAGCAGTTCTTC. Looking up the rest from reference TRBV30 and TRBJ2-1 gives the full variable domain: SQTIHQWPATLVQPVGSPLSLECTVEGTSNPNLYWYRQAAGRGLQLLFYSVGIGQISSEVPQNLSASRPQDRQFILSSKKLLLSDSGFYLCASTLAAYNEQFFGPGTRLTVL.

The chain couples TRBV7-8 to TRBJ1-1; the D is unclear. Germline V lookup: CDR1 SGHVS, CDR2 FQNEAQ. V gave up 1 base and J gave up 0 bases, with 3 bases separating them. The CDR3 spans 13 residues. CDR3 nucleotides: TGTGCCAGCAGCTTAGAGCTGAACACTGAAGCTTTCTTT. Protein sequence: CASSLELNTEAFF.

Only a few counts were recorded for this clone. V and J are TRBV19 and TRBJ1-5, with 9 nucleotides matching TRBD1. J gave up 0 bases and V 5 bases, and 8 bases lay outside the gene matches. The germline gives CDR1 LNHDA, CDR2 SQIVND (reference sequence). The CDR3 length is 17 residues. CDR3 region: CASSPWTGEVSNQPQHF. As DNA, the CDR3 is TGTGCCAGTAGTCCCTGGACAGGGGAGGTTAGCAATCAGCCCCAGCATTTT. Complete variable domain (other parts from reference TRBV19 and TRBJ1-5): DGGITQSPKYLFRKEGQNVTLSCEQNLNHDAMYWYRQDPGQGLRLIYYSQIVNDFQKGDIAEGYSVSREKKESFPLTVTSAQKNPTAFYLCASSPWTGEVSNQPQHFGDGTRLSIL.

The chain couples TRBV6-5 to TRBJ2-4; a possible D gene is TRBD1 (6 bases). CDR1 and CDR2 (germline): MNHEY, SVGAGI. V lost 6 bases to trimming and J lost 6 bases, with 12 bases between them. This CDR3 is built from 13 residues. DNA of the CDR3: TGTGCCAGCAGGACGGGCAGGGGAAACATTCAGTACTTC. Translation gives CASRTGRGNIQYF.

This clone was seen once. The CDR3 nucleotides are TGCAGCGTTCACAGGGGGGGGATCTATGGCTACACCTTC. Translating it yields CSVHRGGIYGYTF. The V and J genes are TRBV29-1 and TRBJ1-2; the match to TRBD1 covers 8 bases. This CDR3 spans 13 amino acids. V lost 5 bases to trimming and J lost 4 bases; unmatched junction nucleotides: 6. Germline lookup yields CDR1 SQVTM and CDR2 ANQGSEA.

The chain joins TRBV4-3 to TRBJ1-1; 7 positions match TRBD1. Per germline, CDR1 LGHNA and CDR2 YSLEER. The CDR3 loop spans 17 amino acids. The V and J ends lost 4 bases and 7 bases, in that order; junction bases with no gene match: 18. CDR3 nucleotides: TGCGCCAGCAGCCGCGGGACAGCTGCCGGTTTCTCAAATGAAGCTTTCTTT. This encodes CASSRGTAAGFSNEAFF.

The chain has TRBV7-2 and TRBJ2-3, with D unresolved. This CDR3 spans 13 amino acids. V was trimmed by 4 bases and J by 0 bases, leaving 5 bases between them. Germline lookup yields CDR1 SGHTA and CDR2 FQGNSA. The CDR3 bases are TGTGCCAGCAGCTCCTACAGCACAGATACGCAGTATTTT. Its protein is CASSSYSTDTQYF.

The chain has TRBV6-5 and TRBJ2-7; D is perhaps TRBD2 (6 bases). The germline CDR1 and CDR2 sequences are MNHEY and SVGAGI. The CDR3 has 13 amino acids. Trimming pared 5 bases from V and 6 bases from J, leaving 14 bases between. CDR3 sequence reads: CASSPVWGGEQYF. CDR3 sequence (DNA): TGTGCCAGCAGTCCCGTGTGGGGAGGCGAGCAGTACTTC.

The chain employs TRBV11-2 and TRBJ1-5; a weak D match, TRBD1 (5 bases). This CDR3 comprises 17 residues. V was cut by 1 base and J by 4 bases, with 17 bases left in between. Germline V lookup: CDR1 SGHAT, CDR2 FQNNGV. The CDR3 bases are TGTGCCAGCAGCTTAGGGAGGGGTAGGAGTCAAAATCAGCCCCAGCATTTT. Translating gives CASSLGRGRSQNQPQHF.

J is TRBJ2-3 and V is TRBV11-2; 10 bases match TRBD1. The CDR3 runs to 14 residues. The germline gives CDR1 SGHAT, CDR2 FQNNGV. V was clipped by 6 bases and J by 3 bases; unmatched bases: 3. Here the CDR3 DNA reads TGTGCCAGCAGTGACAGGGGGCTGACAGATACGCAGTATTTT. Its protein product is CASSDRGLTDTQYF.

V is TRBV28 and J is TRBJ1-2; 7 nucleotides match TRBD1. The CDR3 runs to 15 residues. Germline CDR1 MDHEN, CDR2 SYDVKM. Trimming cost V 1 base and J 6 bases; bases outside gene matches: 8. In DNA form, the CDR3 reads TGTGCCAGCAGTTTATTTACAGGGGAGTGGGATGGCTACACCTTC. Translating gives CASSLFTGEWDGYTF.